This TCR beta chain appears in the sequencing data of a study of sequential checkpoint blockade in melanoma. In the study overall: 91 pretreatment tumor DNA samples were TCRβ immunosequenced.

Profiled with immunoSEQ multiplex PCR; TCRdb holds only in-frame clones, not every one. This table has 1,400 or so clones, 23% appearing once. Treatment of the sample: randomized to nivolumab then ipilimumab (arm A) or the reverse (arm B). Germline V CDR1 and CDR2: MNHGY, SAAAGT. Trimming shortened V by 5 bases and J by 1 base, and 11 bases separated the two germline ends. This CDR3 has 14 residues. Only a few counts were recorded for this clone. The clonotype was recovered from a human donor with melanoma. The material sequenced was tumor tissue (inferred from file names), taken from a patient given nivolumab and ipilimumab in sequence. The chain has TRBV6-8 and TRBJ1-1; D might be TRBD1 (6 bases). The DNA for the CDR3 is TGTGCCAGCAGTATCAGGGGTGGGAACACTGAAGCTTTCTTT. Translation: CASSIRGGNTEAFF.